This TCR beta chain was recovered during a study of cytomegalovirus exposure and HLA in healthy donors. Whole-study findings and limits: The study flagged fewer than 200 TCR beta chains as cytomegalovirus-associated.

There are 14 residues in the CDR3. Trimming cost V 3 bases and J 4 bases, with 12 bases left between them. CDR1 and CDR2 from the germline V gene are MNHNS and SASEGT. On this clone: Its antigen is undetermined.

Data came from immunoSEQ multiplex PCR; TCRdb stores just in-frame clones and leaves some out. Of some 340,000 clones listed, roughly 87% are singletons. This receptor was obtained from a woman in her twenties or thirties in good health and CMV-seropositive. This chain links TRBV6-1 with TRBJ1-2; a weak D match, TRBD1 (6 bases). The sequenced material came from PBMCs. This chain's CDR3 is CASSDRGQPYGYTF. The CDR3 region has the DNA TGTGCCAGCAGTGACCGGGGACAACCCTATGGCTACACCTTC.